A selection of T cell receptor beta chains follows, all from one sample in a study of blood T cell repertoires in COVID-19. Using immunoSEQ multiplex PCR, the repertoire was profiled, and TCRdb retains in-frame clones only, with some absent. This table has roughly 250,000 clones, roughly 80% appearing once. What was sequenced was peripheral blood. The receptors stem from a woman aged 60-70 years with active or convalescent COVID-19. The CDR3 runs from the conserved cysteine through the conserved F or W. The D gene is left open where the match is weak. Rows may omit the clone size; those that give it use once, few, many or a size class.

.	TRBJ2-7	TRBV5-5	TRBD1	TGTGCCAGCAGCTTGGGACAGGGGTCCAACGAGCAGTACTTC	CASSLGQGSNEQYF
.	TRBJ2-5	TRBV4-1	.	TGCGCCAGCAGCCCGCCAGCGAACCAAGAGACCCAGTACTTC	CASSPPANQETQYF
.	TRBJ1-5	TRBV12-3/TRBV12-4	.	TGTGCCAGCAGTGACAGTGATCAGCCCCAGCATTTT	CASSDSDQPQHF
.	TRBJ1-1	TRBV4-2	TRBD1	TGTGCCAGCAGCCAGCGCGGACAGGGGGACACTGAAGCTTTCTTT	CASSQRGQGDTEAFF
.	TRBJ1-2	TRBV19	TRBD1	TGTGCCAGTAGTACCGACAGGGGGCGCGACGGCTACACCTTC	CASSTDRGRDGYTF
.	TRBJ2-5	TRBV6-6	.	TGTGCCAGCAGTTTGCGGACAGTATGGGGGACCCAGTACTTC	CASSLRTVWGTQYF
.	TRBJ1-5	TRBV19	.	TGTGCCAGTAGTATAGCCTCACAGGGCAATCAGCCCCAGCATTTT	CASSIASQGNQPQHF
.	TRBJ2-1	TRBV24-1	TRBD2	TGTGCCACCAGTGGGTTAGCGGGAGCCAATGAGCAGTTCTTC	CATSGLAGANEQFF
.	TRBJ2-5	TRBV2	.	TGTGCCAGCAGTGTTGACAGTACCCAAGAGACCCAGTACTTC	CASSVDSTQETQYF
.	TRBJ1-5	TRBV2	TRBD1	TGTGCCAGCAGTTCCGGACAGGTAAAAGGTCAGCCCCAGCATTTT	CASSSGQVKGQPQHF
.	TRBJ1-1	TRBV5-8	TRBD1	TGTGCCAGCAGACCACAGGGGGCGCGGAGGAGAGACACTGAAGCTTTCTTT	CASRPQGARRRDTEAFF
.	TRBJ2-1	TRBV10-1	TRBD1	TGCGCCAGCAGCCGGACAGGGCCCTTGGATGAGCAGTTCTTC	CASSRTGPLDEQFF
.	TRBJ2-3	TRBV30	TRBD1	TGTGCCTGGAACAGACCGATGAGACAGGGGGCAGATACGCAGTATTTT	CAWNRPMRQGADTQYF
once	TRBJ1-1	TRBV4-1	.	TGCGCCAGCAGCCAAGGACAGTGGGGCACTGAAGCTTTCTTT	CASSQGQWGTEAFF
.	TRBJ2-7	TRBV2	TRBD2	TGTGCCAGCAGTGAAGGTACTAGCGGCTACGAGCAGTACTTC	CASSEGTSGYEQYF
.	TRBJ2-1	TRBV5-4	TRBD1	TGTGCCAGCAGCTTGGCGACAGGGGACTACAATGAGCAGTTCTTC	CASSLATGDYNEQFF
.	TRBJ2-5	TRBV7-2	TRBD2	TGTGCCAGCAGCTTAGGGCTAGCGGGAGGCCAAGAGACCCAGTACTTC	CASSLGLAGGQETQYF
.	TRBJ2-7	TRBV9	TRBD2	TGTGCCAGCAGCTATAGCGGGCGTTCCTACGAGCAGTACTTC	CASSYSGRSYEQYF
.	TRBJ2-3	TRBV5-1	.	TGCGCCAGCAGCCCCCAGTCAAACACAGATACGCAGTATTTT	CASSPQSNTDTQYF
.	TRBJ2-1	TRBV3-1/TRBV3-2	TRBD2	TGTGCCAGCAGCCAAGGGGGGAGGGTTGAGCAGTTCTTC	CASSQGGRVEQFF
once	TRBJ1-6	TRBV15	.	TGTGCCACCAGCAGAGATGAACAGGGAGGGTCCTATAATTCACCCCTCCACTTT	CATSRDEQGGSYNSPLHF
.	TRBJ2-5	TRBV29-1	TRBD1	TGCAGCGTTGAGACAGGGCGGGAGACCCAGTACTTC	CSVETGRETQYF
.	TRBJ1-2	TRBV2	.	TGTGCCAGCAAAGCGGGGGATGGCTATGGCTACACCTTC	CASKAGDGYGYTF
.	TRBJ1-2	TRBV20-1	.	TGCAGTGCTAGTATAAGGCTAGGTGGCTACACCTTC	CSASIRLGGYTF
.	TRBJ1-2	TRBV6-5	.	TGTGCCAGCAGTTACTCGAACAGCTACTATGGCTACACCTTC	CASSYSNSYYGYTF
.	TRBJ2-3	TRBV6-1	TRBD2	TGTGCCAGCAGTGAACCGGGACTAGCGGGGGACCCGAATCTTGACACAGATACGCAGTATTTT	CASSEPGLAGDPNLDTDTQYF
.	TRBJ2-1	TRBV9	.	TGTGCCAGCAGCGCTGGCCGGGACATCTTCTACAATGAGCAGTTCTTC	CASSAGRDIFYNEQFF